The text below deals with one TCR beta chain. The antigen remains undetermined. The entry originates in a study of molecular identifiers for immune sequencing clone quantification. Study-wide results and caveats: Sizes of highly expanded clones could be underestimated through identical TCRs sharing a barcode.

TCRdb ran MiXCR on the PCR reads and lists one entry per CDR3 protein. The sample contains some 320,000 distinct CDR3 sequences, about 23% of which appear only once. Looked up from germline, CDR1 is SEHNR and CDR2 is FQNEAQ (reference sequence). The V end was cut by 5 bases, the J end by 3 bases, with 13 bases between. The CDR3 totals 15 residues. The chain is built from TRBV7-9 and TRBJ1-4, with no clear D. The sequenced sample was naive CD8+ T cells from blood, with Jurkat cell RNA spiked in. Subset given: FACS-sorted CD8+CD4-CCR7+CD45RA+ naive T cells. The source is a human donor in good health. Some libraries in this study had Jurkat cell RNA spiked in. The CDR3 sequence is CASSRLSAPNEKLFF. The CDR3 DNA sequence: TGTGCCAGCAGCCGCCTAAGTGCCCCTAATGAAAAACTGTTTTTT.